A single sample is the source of the 29 T cell receptor beta chains below, sequenced in a study of blood T cell repertoires in COVID-19. TCRdb's copy holds only in-frame clones and misses some; the assay was immunoSEQ multiplex PCR. Seen here are approximately 260,000 clones, about 80% observed once, and the top ten hold more than 3%. The sample consisted of PBMCs or T cells enriched from blood (not recorded which). These receptors were collected from a man between 50 and 59 years old who had recovered from COVID-19.

This sequence joins TRBV18 and TRBJ1-1, with D uncertain. V shed 3 bases and J shed 5 bases, with 7 bases lying between them. The CDR3 sequence is 12 residues long. Germline V gives CDR1 KGHSH, CDR2 LQKENI. The CDR3 nucleotides are TGTGCCAGCTCACCTCGGGAAACTGAAGCTTTCTTT. Protein product: CASSPRETEAFF.

This chain links TRBV11-2 with TRBJ2-7; D uncertain. CDR3 length: 16 residues. Trimming pared 3 bases from V and 2 bases from J, leaving 17 bases between. Per the germline V gene, CDR1 is SGHAT and CDR2 is FQNNGV. The CDR3 sequence is CASSFRLAQPPYEQYF. In nucleotides, the CDR3 is TGTGCCAGCAGCTTTCGTTTGGCACAGCCCCCCTACGAGCAGTACTTC.

There are a few counts of this clone. V usage is TRBV2 and J usage is TRBJ1-5; D is undetermined. Trimming took off 8 bases at V and 4 bases at J, with 15 bases between the two ends. Germline assignment: CDR1 SNHLY and CDR2 FYNNEI. The CDR3 length is 14 residues. The CDR3: CASAIERGNQPQHF. CDR3 in DNA: TGTGCCAGCGCCATAGAGAGAGGGAATCAGCCCCAGCATTTT.

This chain uses TRBV9 with TRBJ2-6; D may be TRBD1 (6 bases). Germline assignment: CDR1 SGDLS and CDR2 YYNGEE. The V end was cut by 4 bases, the J end by 0 bases, with 8 bases between. There are 15 residues in the CDR3. In nucleotides, the CDR3 is TGTGCCAGCAGCCAAGGGGGCTCTGGGGCCAACGTCCTGACTTTC. It encodes CASSQGGSGANVLTF.

The genes are TRBV9 and TRBJ2-5, with 7 bases matching TRBD1. CDR3 size: 15 residues. Trimming cost V 3 bases and J 1 base; bases outside gene matches: 6. CDR1 is SGDLS and CDR2 is YYNGEE in the germline V gene. The CDR3 sequence is CASSGHRGAQETQYF. The CDR3 DNA follows: TGTGCCAGCAGCGGCCACAGGGGAGCCCAAGAGACCCAGTACTTC.

This clone was found a few times. The chain has TRBV11-3 and TRBJ2-1, with TRBD2 as a possible D gene (6 bases). Trimming took off 5 bases at V and 8 bases at J, with 13 bases between the two ends. Germline CDR1 SGHNT, CDR2 YENEEA. The CDR3 totals 13 residues. The CDR3 DNA reads TGTGCCAGCAGCCACCCCTGGGGGGATGAGCAGTTCTTC. Translated: CASSHPWGDEQFF. Using reference TRBV11-3 and TRBJ2-1 for the parts outside the CDR3, the full variable domain is EAGVVQSPRYKIIEKKQPVAFWCNPISGHNTLYWYLQNLGQGPELLIRYENEEAVDDSQLPKDRFSAERLKGVDSTLKIQPAELGDSAVYLCASSHPWGDEQFFGPGTRLTVL.

The chain combines TRBV16 with TRBJ1-1; tentative D call: TRBD1 (5 bases). CDR3 length equals 13 residues. Germline V gene sequence: CDR1 KGHSY, CDR2 FQNENV. V lost 2 bases, J lost 1 base, and 5 bases lay in between. CDR3 loop: CASSQQGNTEAFF. The CDR3 nucleotides read TGTGCCAGCAGCCAACAGGGGAACACTGAAGCTTTCTTT.

J is TRBJ2-3 and V is TRBV25-1; 7 bases align to TRBD2. The germline gives CDR1 MGHDK, CDR2 SYGVNS. The length of the CDR3 is 14 residues. V shed 4 bases, J shed 1 base, and the junction held 2 bases outside the gene matches. The DNA for the CDR3 is TGTGCCAGCAGTGCCGCGGGAGGCACAGATACGCAGTATTTT. This codes for CASSAAGGTDTQYF.

This chain's CDR3 is CASRPQPGASRQGVDTGELFF. The CDR3 coding sequence is TGTGCCAGCAGACCACAACCGGGGGCCTCAAGACAGGGCGTGGACACCGGGGAGCTGTTTTTT. The chain couples TRBV3-1 (or the pseudogene TRBV3-2) to TRBJ2-2; the D gene is possibly TRBD1 (7 bases). Trimming left V 6 bases short and J 3 bases short, with 32 bases between. Germline loops: CDR1 LGHDT, CDR2 YNNKEL (reference sequence). There are 21 residues in the CDR3.

This rearrangement joins TRBV21-1 to TRBJ1-5; the table's TRBD1 call for D was not verified on the DNA. TRBV21-1 constitutes a pseudogene. The CDR3 runs to 15 residues. The CDR3 DNA reads TGTGCCAGCAGCAGGACAGGGGGTTTCTGTCAGCCCCAGCATTTT. Translated: CASSRTGGFCQPQHF.

The chain employs TRBV2 and TRBJ2-2, with 8 bases aligning to TRBD2. With 1 base clipped from V and 6 bases from J, the junction kept 4 bases outside the gene matches. Germline CDR1 SNHLY, CDR2 FYNNEI. The CDR3 is made up of 15 amino acids. This CDR3 reads CASSEVAGWPGELFF. The CDR3 DNA reads as TGTGCCAGCAGTGAAGTAGCGGGGTGGCCCGGGGAGCTGTTTTTT.

The chain carries TRBV11-3 and TRBJ1-4; D is uncertain. In germline, CDR1 is SGHNT, CDR2 YENEEA. There are 13 residues in the CDR3. V gave up 7 bases and J gave up 8 bases, with 14 bases separating them. This CDR3 reads CASKPEDEEKLFF. The CDR3 region has the DNA TGTGCCAGCAAACCCGAAGATGAGGAAAAACTGTTTTTT. Variable domain in full (rest from reference TRBV11-3 and TRBJ1-4): EAGVVQSPRYKIIEKKQPVAFWCNPISGHNTLYWYLQNLGQGPELLIRYENEEAVDDSQLPKDRFSAERLKGVDSTLKIQPAELGDSAVYLCASKPEDEEKLFFGSGTQLSVL.

This chain uses TRBV29-1 with TRBJ2-1; 12 nucleotides line up with TRBD2. The V segment lost 6 bases and the J segment 7 bases; nucleotides outside the gene matches: 22. There are 19 residues in the CDR3. CDR1 SQVTM and CDR2 ANQGSEA come from the germline V gene. CDR3 residues: CSVFRTVASGRVSGNEQFF. As DNA, the CDR3 is TGCAGCGTATTTCGGACAGTGGCTAGCGGGAGGGTTTCGGGTAATGAGCAGTTCTTC.

CDR3 in amino acids: CASSLGPTGGSYEQYF. Written as DNA, the CDR3 is TGTGCCAGCAGCCTGGGACCGACGGGAGGGTCCTACGAGCAGTACTTC. V is TRBV3-1 (or the pseudogene TRBV3-2) and J is TRBJ2-7, with TRBD2 matching over 8 bases. The V segment lost 4 bases and the J segment 1 base; nucleotides outside the gene matches: 9. In germline, CDR1 is LGHDT, CDR2 YNNKEL (reference sequence). The length of the CDR3 is 16 residues.

To note about this clone: The sample contains more than one DNA sequence encoding this CDR3. This chain joins TRBV3-1 (or the pseudogene TRBV3-2) and TRBJ2-5; 15 bases are a match to TRBD2. Germline lookup yields CDR1 LGHDT and CDR2 YNNKEL (reference sequence). The V and J ends lost 4 bases and 1 base, in that order; junction bases with no gene match: 1. The CDR3 sequence is 16 residues long. CDR3 nucleotides: TGTGCCAGCAGCCCGGGACTAGCGGGGGGCCAAGAGACCCAGTACTTC. Translation: CASSPGLAGGQETQYF.

The V and J genes are TRBV19 and TRBJ1-5; D is ambiguous. Germline values: CDR1 LNHDA, CDR2 SQIVND (reference sequence). Trimming pared 7 bases from V and 0 bases from J, leaving 13 bases between. The CDR3 sequence is 15 residues long. DNA of the CDR3: TGTGCCAGTATGAAAGAGACTTATAGCAATCAGCCCCAGCATTTT. It translates to CASMKETYSNQPQHF.

V and J are TRBV11-3 and TRBJ2-7; 8 bases align to TRBD2. The ends lost 4 bases at V and 2 bases at J; junction bases unmatched: 1. Germline-derived CDR1 and CDR2 are SGHNT and YENEEA. The CDR3 runs to 13 residues. The CDR3 coding sequence is TGTGCCAGCAGCTCGACTAGCGCCTACGAGCAGTACTTC. This codes for CASSSTSAYEQYF.

The V call is TRBV28, the J call TRBJ2-3; a possible D gene is TRBD1 (6 bases). This CDR3 contains 14 residues. Germline lookup yields CDR1 MDHEN and CDR2 SYDVKM. Trimming removed 3 bases from V and 3 bases from J, with 10 bases in between. The CDR3 DNA follows: TGTGCCAGCAGTTTTCCGGGGACAACAGATACGCAGTATTTT. Amino acid sequence: CASSFPGTTDTQYF.

The rearrangement joins TRBV7-9 to TRBJ1-3, with a weak D call TRBD1 (5 bases). In germline, CDR1 is SEHNR, CDR2 FQNEAQ (reference sequence). The V end was cut by 0 bases, the J end by 2 bases, with 8 bases between. The CDR3 length is 15 residues. The CDR3 nucleotides are TGTGCCAGCAGCTTAGCTTCGGGGGCTGGAAACACCATATATTTT. Amino acid sequence: CASSLASGAGNTIYF.

V gene TRBV5-1 combines with J gene TRBJ1-1; 7 bases agree with TRBD1. Germline V gene lookup returns CDR1 SGHRS and CDR2 YFSETQ. This CDR3 spans 14 amino acids. V lost 7 bases and J lost 0; bases outside the gene matches: 6. The CDR3 sequence: CASAQGVVNTEAFF. The DNA of the CDR3 is TGCGCCAGCGCCCAGGGGGTAGTGAACACTGAAGCTTTCTTT.

The chain links TRBV19 to TRBJ2-3, with D possibly being TRBD2 (5 bases). This CDR3 region has 12 residues. CDR1 and CDR2 (germline): LNHDA, SQIVND (reference sequence). Trimming took 3 bases from V and 7 from J, leaving 8 bases between them. The CDR3 loop reads CASSIRENTQYF. CDR3 nucleotides: TGTGCCAGTAGTATCCGGGAAAATACGCAGTATTTT.

Written as DNA, the CDR3 is TGCGCCAGCAGCCAAGAAGAAGCGGATTCCTACGAGCAGTACTTC. This encodes CASSQEEADSYEQYF. This sequence joins TRBV4-1 and TRBJ2-7, with a tentative D call TRBD2 (5 bases). The CDR3 length is 15 residues. Trimming stripped 0 bases from V and 1 base from J, with 10 bases between. CDR1 and CDR2 (germline): MGHRA, YSYEKL.

In its sample, this clone was seen once. The rearrangement links TRBV24-1 to TRBJ2-3, with D possibly matching TRBD2 (5 bases). Trimming removed 0 bases from V and 0 bases from J, with 12 bases in between. The CDR3 length is 17 residues. The germline gives CDR1 KGHDR, CDR2 SFDVKD. DNA of the CDR3: TGTGCCACCAGTGATTTGAAAAGCGGCCCTAGCACAGATACGCAGTATTTT. This codes for CATSDLKSGPSTDTQYF.

J is TRBJ2-5 and V is TRBV30; D might be TRBD2 (7 bases). Germline V gene sequence: CDR1 GTSNPN, CDR2 SVGIG (reference sequence). The V and J ends lost 1 base and 5 bases respectively, with 17 bases between them. This CDR3 is built from 15 residues. The DNA for the CDR3 is TGTGCCTGGAGTGGAGGGGGGGGCGAACGGGAGACCCAGTACTTC. Translated: CAWSGGGGERETQYF.

This chain links TRBV27 with TRBJ2-7, with D perhaps matching TRBD1 (6 bases). CDR1 is MNHEY and CDR2 is SMNVEV in the germline V gene (reference sequence). Trimming pared 3 bases from V and 2 bases from J, leaving 8 bases between. The CDR3 covers 13 residues. The CDR3 loop reads CASSFDRTYEQYF. The CDR3 coding sequence is TGTGCCAGCAGTTTTGACAGGACCTACGAGCAGTACTTC.

The chain uses TRBV30 and TRBJ1-5; D possibly corresponds to TRBD1 (5 bases). The germline V and J ends were trimmed by 3 bases and 4 bases, with 13 bases remaining between them. In germline, CDR1 is GTSNPN, CDR2 SVGIG (reference sequence). The CDR3 runs 14 residues. This chain's CDR3 is CAWSPQGENQPQHF. The CDR3 DNA sequence: TGTGCCTGGAGCCCCCAGGGCGAGAATCAGCCCCAGCATTTT.

The gene calls are TRBV18 and TRBJ2-7, with 8 positions matching TRBD2. V was pared by 3 bases and J by 3 bases, with 7 bases of the junction left unmatched. Germline CDR1 KGHSH, CDR2 LQKENI. The CDR3 covers 15 residues. The DNA for the CDR3 is TGTGCCAGCTCACCGGCGATAGCGGGACTCTACGAGCAGTACTTC. Amino acids: CASSPAIAGLYEQYF.

The chain couples TRBV27 to TRBJ2-3, with 15 bases that match TRBD2. CDR1 is MNHEY and CDR2 is SMNVEV in the germline V gene (reference sequence). The junction had 12 bases not matched to a gene; V was cut back by 5 bases and J by 6 bases. This CDR3 is 18 amino acids long. The CDR3 loop reads CASSLTWTSGRAQDTQYF. The DNA of the CDR3 is TGTGCCAGCAGTCTGACTTGGACTAGCGGGAGGGCCCAGGATACGCAGTATTTT.

The J gene is TRBJ1-3, the V gene TRBV5-5; no firm D call. The CDR3 sequence is 15 residues long. Germline values: CDR1 SGHKS, CDR2 YYEKEE (reference sequence). Between the trimmed V and J ends, which lost 4 bases and 0 bases, there was a span of 11 bases. The CDR3 coding sequence is TGTGCCAGCAGCGCAACCGGGAACTCTGGAAACACCATATATTTT. As protein: CASSATGNSGNTIYF.